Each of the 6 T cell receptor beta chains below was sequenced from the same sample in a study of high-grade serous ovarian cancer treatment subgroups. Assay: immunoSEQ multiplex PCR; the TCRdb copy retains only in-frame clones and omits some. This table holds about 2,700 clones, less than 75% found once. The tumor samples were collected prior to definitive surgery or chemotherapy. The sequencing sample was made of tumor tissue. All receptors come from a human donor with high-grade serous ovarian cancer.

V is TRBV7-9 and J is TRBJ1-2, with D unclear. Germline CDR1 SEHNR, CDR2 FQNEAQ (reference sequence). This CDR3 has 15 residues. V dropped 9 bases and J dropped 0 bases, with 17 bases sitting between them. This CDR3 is CARSVTTGSNYGYTF. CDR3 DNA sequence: TGTGCCAGGTCAGTTACCACGGGGTCTAACTATGGCTACACCTTC.

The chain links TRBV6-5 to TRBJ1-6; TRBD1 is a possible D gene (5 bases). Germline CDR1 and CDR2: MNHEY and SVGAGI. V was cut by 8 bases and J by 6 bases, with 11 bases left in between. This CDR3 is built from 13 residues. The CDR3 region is CASAAGINSPLHF. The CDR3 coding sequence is TGTGCCAGCGCGGCAGGGATTAATTCACCCCTCCACTTT.

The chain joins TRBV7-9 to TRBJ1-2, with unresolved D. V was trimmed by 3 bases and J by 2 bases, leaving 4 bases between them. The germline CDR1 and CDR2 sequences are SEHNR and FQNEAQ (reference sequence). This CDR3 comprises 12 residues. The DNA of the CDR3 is TGTGCCAGCAGCTTGGCCAACTATGGCTACACCTTC. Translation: CASSLANYGYTF.

For the CDR3, the DNA is TGTGCCAGCAGCGTGGTACAGGACTATGGCTACACCTTC. Encoded protein: CASSVVQDYGYTF. This chain connects TRBV2 to TRBJ1-2; maybe TRBD1 (5 bases). The V end was cut by 6 bases, the J end by 3 bases, with 11 bases between. Germline lookup yields CDR1 SNHLY and CDR2 FYNNEI. This CDR3 is built from 13 residues.

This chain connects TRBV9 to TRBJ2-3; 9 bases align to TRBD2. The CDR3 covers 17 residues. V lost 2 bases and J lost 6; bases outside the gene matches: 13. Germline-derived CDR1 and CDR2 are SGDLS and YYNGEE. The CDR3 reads CASSVPKAGGSMDTQYF. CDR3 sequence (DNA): TGTGCCAGCAGCGTCCCCAAAGCGGGGGGTTCCATGGATACGCAGTATTTT. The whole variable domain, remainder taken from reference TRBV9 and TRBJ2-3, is DSGVTQTPKHLITATGQRVTLRCSPRSGDLSVYWYQQSLDQGLQFLIQYYNGEERAKGNILERFSAQQFPDLHSELNLSSLELGDSALYFCASSVPKAGGSMDTQYFGPGTRLTVL.

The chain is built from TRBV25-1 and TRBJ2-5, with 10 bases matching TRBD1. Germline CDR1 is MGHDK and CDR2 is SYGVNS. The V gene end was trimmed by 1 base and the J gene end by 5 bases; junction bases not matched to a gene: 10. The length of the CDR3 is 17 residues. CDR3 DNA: TGTGCCAGCAGTGAATGGGGGGACAGGGGTCCCGTGGAGACCCAGTACTTC. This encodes CASSEWGDRGPVETQYF.